This T cell receptor (beta chain) was obtained from a study of cytomegalovirus exposure and HLA in healthy donors (dated 2017 in TCRdb). Background for the entire study: An earlier analysis of several hundred of the donors reported roughly 270 Gb of sequence data and 100 million to 130 million unique TCR beta sequences from about 200 million T cells. An early release covering more than 500 HLA-typed donors comprised roughly 300 gigabases of sequencing data and around 85 million unique TCR sequences. Of the approximately 400 genotyped donors, 65% to 90% were placed in the genetic ancestry cluster associated with self-reported Caucasian donors. The aim of the study was to test whether cataloging public T cell receptors could identify signatures of past pathogen exposure. Using immunosequencing, the study profiled T cell repertoires from some 670 subjects and related those repertoires to cytomegalovirus serostatus. In addition to the first cohort of several hundred subjects, a separate validation cohort of over 90 different subjects was used. To predict cytomegalovirus infection status, the study brought together high-throughput TCR immunosequencing, statistical association of individual TCRs with disease status, and machine learning. To study patterns of TCR occurrence, a later analysis re-analyzed previously published TCR beta repertoires from several hundred donors and added high-resolution HLA genotyping. In the later analysis, no new phenotypic data were used to find candidate immune exposures; instead, reliance was placed on TCR beta sequences and their occurrence across donors. An earlier analysis of approximately 640 of the donors applied high-throughput TCR beta sequencing to assess whether each TCR beta V gene segment acted as functional or pseudogenic. Donor age, sex, ethnicity and CMV serostatus were collected together with the repertoire data. A later genetic analysis used genome-wide SNP genotypes for about 55% of the 666 donors, treating that subset as a discovery cohort. Every repertoire in the discovery cohort had been generated on one and the same sequencing platform. Class I and class II HLA loci were covered by the typing at four-digit resolution. The number of typed donors differed by locus: about 620-640 for A, B, C, DRB1 and DQB1; 500 to 550 for DQA1; fewer than 610 for DPA1; and some 450 for DPB1. Roughly five DR-DQ haplotypes were treated as single units for association and clustering because of strong linkage in the cohort. Among about 400 genotyped donors of the cohort, an average of approximately 240,000 unique TCR beta nucleotide sequences was sequenced per donor, of which about 18% were non-productive. Paper-wide results and their limitations: Specific HLA alleles were associated with 15,000 to 20,000 TCR beta sequences at a false discovery rate of 0.05 in a later analysis. In an earlier analysis of approximately 590 of the donors, most TCR beta V segments appeared in productive rearrangements about 87% or about 30% of the time, broadly matching IMGT annotations. Most TCR sequences were observed very rarely across donors, whereas some public TCRs were present in many individuals. A further reported finding was that TCR beta sequences accurately predicted the HLA-A and HLA-B alleles for most subjects in the first cohort. The presence/absence analyses assumed that sequencing depth was roughly uniform across donors, and that assumption may not be true. An association between a missense DCLRE1C variant and V-gene and J-gene trimming of TCR beta chains was found in a later genetic analysis and replicated in an independent cohort. Linkage disequilibrium might explain the correlated functional status among segregating V segments, but an unknown experimental factor could not be excluded. In vitro tests confirmed that a few of the cytomegalovirus-associated TCR beta chains recognize cytomegalovirus antigens. Because counts were too low, 15 to 20 rarely observed V segments, including chromosome 9 orphons, were excluded from the earlier analysis of roughly 580 of the donors. A later genetic analysis reported fewer N-insertions in productive TCRs among donors in an Asian-associated ancestry cluster than the roughly 640-donor mean. In a later analysis, HLA-associated TCR beta chains showed more clonal expansion and lower generation probabilities than non-associated chains that were equally common. Some IMGT-functional V segments, including TRBV6-2 and TRBV6-3, could not be distinguished by the 87-base-pair reads and were therefore excluded. In a later analysis, TCR association rates were found to vary across HLA loci, with the most associated TCRs seen for DRB1 alleles and the fewest for HLA-C alleles. When HLA alleles, especially DR and DQ, strongly co-occurred, TCR associations were difficult to assign to individual alleles. Immune exposure information for the cohort was limited to CMV serostatus. The cohort was sequenced for TCR beta chains only, and without alpha or paired-chain data the features that could be detected were limited. The study gave a list of roughly 150 TCR beta chains associated with cytomegalovirus. A cluster of highly shared sequence variants was judged likely to be a technical artifact of the sequencing pipeline. In a later analysis, several top co-occurrence clusters were reported to appear linked to parvovirus B19, influenza, CMV and Epstein-Barr virus. Cytomegalovirus status was reported to be diagnosed by the classifier with high specificity and sensitivity in both the original and validation cohorts. HLA typing was unavailable for some donors at each locus, so association tests used only the typed subset. It was suggested by the authors that the approach could potentially be generalized to other disease states and immunological phenotypes. A later analysis found that most CMV-associated TCR beta chains appeared HLA-restricted, with HLA associations seemingly driven largely by CMV exposure.

With respect to this clone: Its recognized antigen is unknown. No much larger clone exists at a distance of one base, and base qualities are not known.

The cohort comprised around 690 healthy bone marrow donors. All cohort members were sampled while nominally healthy, although unrecorded immune exposures were likely present. The donor tested CMV seronegative and was one of the 352 seronegative cohort members. A peripheral blood sample was collected from each donor, and TCR beta sequencing was performed on peripheral blood mononuclear cells. Genomic DNA extraction from the blood cell samples was performed with the Qiagen DNeasy Blood Extraction Kit. Receptor amplification or capture employed the immunoSEQ multiplex PCR assay. A mixture of 60 forward primers for TCR Vbeta segments and 13 reverse primers for TCR Jbeta segments was used in the multiplex PCR. Amplification of the CDR3 region of rearranged TCR beta genes was performed with a multiplex PCR assay on genomic DNA. Amplified TCR beta libraries were sequenced as 87-base-pair reads on the Illumina HiSeq System. On the authors' methods: A later analysis counted approximately 84 million unique TCR beta chains across the approximately 700 repertoires, and around 9.9 million of these chains were shared by at least two donors. Raw reads were error-corrected and collapsed into unique sequences with a nearest-neighbor algorithm that merged closely related sequences to remove PCR and sequencing errors. Alignment of CDR3 sequences to IMGT reference sequences was used to assign V, D and J gene segments. For a sequence to be retained, at least a six-nucleotide match to both a V gene segment and a J gene segment was required. A rearrangement was called productive if the CDR3 had no stop codons and remained in frame with V and J, and every other rearrangement was called non-productive. Following IMGT convention, CDR3 was defined as the stretch from the second conserved V-encoded cysteine up to the conserved J-encoded phenylalanine. Sequences without an unambiguous match to a single V gene segment were excluded from the earlier analysis of a few hundred of the donors. An earlier analysis of several hundred of the donors called V segments functional above 56.7% productive rearrangements and segregating when the between-donor standard deviation exceeded 5%. A statistical classification framework was built to diagnose cytomegalovirus status from the catalog of TCR beta chain sequences. In a later analysis, V and J genes were assigned by comparing TCR nucleotide sequences against IMGT/GENE-DB human TR gene sequences. A later analysis assigned CDR3 sequences and most-parsimonious VDJ recombination scenarios with the TCRdist pipeline. In a later analysis, each TCR beta chain was defined by its CDR3 amino acid sequence together with its V-gene family, and reads without a unique V-gene family were excluded. To address suspected cross-contamination and a sequencing artifact, a later analysis removed 592 highly shared, low-generation-probability nucleotide sequences. A later analysis calculated a clonal expansion index for each public chain from normalized within-repertoire ranks of inferred template counts. In a later analysis, generation probabilities were computed with a VDJ recombination model fitted to out-of-frame rearrangements, and the resulting probabilities were checked against IGoR. Hypergeometric tests were used in a later analysis to score TCR-TCR, TCR-HLA and TCR-CMV co-occurrence, with a repertoire-size bias correction applied to the TCR pairs. To estimate false discovery rates, a later analysis permuted the HLA or CMV assignments 20 times. A later analysis grouped co-occurring TCRs with DBSCAN, adding TCRdist sequence similarity when clustering within HLA-allele-positive subsets. Repertoires with fewer than 30,000 or more than 120,000 public chains, plus five repertoires with anomalous nucleotide sharing, were excluded from co-occurrence clustering. The table was pulled from immuneACCESS by TCRdb, which kept in-frame rearrangements only. Such tables lose some clones; where checked, under half of the loss comes from unresolved V genes, and the rest has no known cause. V, J and clone size reflect that table, while D and trimming were determined from the DNA. In all, the sample holds under 200,000 clones, and 80% of those were seen once. The ten largest clones represent about 4.7% of the sample.

For CDR1 and CDR2, the germline V gene (reference sequence) lists SEHNR and FQNEAQ. Here V drops 4 bases and J drops 2 bases, and the junction holds 4 bases not matched to any gene. Inclusive of the bounding cysteine and phenylalanine, the CDR3 is 15 residues long. Only CDR3 DNA is held: 45 bases, read in frame from base 1. Input material: PBMCs. The V and J genes are TRBV7-9 and TRBJ2-7, and 11 junction bases match TRBD1. The TCR originated in a man aged 25 to 40 in good health and CMV-seronegative. Here is the DNA: TGTGCCAGCAGCTCGGGACAGGGGGTCCCCTACGAGCAGTACTTC. This encodes CASSSGQGVPYEQYF. Here the CDR3 is joined to the reference TRBV7-9 and TRBJ2-7 genes, and the full variable domain is: DTGVSQNPRHKITKRGQNVTFRCDPISEHNRLYWYRQTLGQGPEFLTYFQNEAQLEKSRLLSDRFSAERPKGSFSTLEIQRTEQGDSAMYLCASSSGQGVPYEQYFGPGTRLTVT.